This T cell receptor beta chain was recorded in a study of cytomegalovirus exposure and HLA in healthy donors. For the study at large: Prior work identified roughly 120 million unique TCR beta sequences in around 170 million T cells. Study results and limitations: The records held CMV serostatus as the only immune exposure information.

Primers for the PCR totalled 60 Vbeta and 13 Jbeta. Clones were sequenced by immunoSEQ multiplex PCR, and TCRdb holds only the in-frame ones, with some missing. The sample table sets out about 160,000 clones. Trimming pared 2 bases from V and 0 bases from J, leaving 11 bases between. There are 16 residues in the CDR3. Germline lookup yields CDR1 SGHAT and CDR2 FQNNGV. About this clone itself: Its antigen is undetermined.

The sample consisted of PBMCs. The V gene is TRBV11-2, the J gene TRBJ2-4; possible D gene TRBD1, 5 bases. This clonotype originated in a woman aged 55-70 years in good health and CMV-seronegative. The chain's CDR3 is CASSLTMTVAKNIQYF. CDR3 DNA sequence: TGTGCCAGCAGCTTAACCATGACAGTAGCCAAAAACATTCAGTACTTC.